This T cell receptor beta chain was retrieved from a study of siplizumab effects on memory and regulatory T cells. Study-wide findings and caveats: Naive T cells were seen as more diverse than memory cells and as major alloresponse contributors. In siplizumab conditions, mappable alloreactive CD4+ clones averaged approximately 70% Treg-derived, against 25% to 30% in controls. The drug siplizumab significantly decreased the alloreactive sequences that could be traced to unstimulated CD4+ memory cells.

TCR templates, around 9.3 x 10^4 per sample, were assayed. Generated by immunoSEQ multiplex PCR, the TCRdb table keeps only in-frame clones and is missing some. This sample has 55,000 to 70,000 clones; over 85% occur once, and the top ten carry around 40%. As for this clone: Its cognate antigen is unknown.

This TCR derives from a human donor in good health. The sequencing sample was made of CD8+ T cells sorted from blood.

CDR3 protein: CASSFPMGRYMNTEAFF. CDR3 in DNA: TGTGCCAGCAGTTTCCCCATGGGACGGTACATGAACACTGAAGCTTTCTTT. The chain uses TRBV28 and TRBJ1-1; perhaps TRBD1 as D (5 bases). The CDR3 covers 17 residues. V lost 3 bases and J lost 0, with 17 bases in between. Germline CDR1 reads MDHEN; CDR2 reads SYDVKM.